The 18 T cell receptor beta chains below come from one sample, sequenced in a study of radiation and T cells in renal cell carcinoma. The time point denotes: blood 4 weeks post-SBRT, at nephrectomy. The treatment: 15 Gy SBRT to primary tumor, nephrectomy 4 weeks later. The assay was immunoSEQ multiplex PCR, and TCRdb's table has in-frame clones only and misses some. This sample yields around 94,000 clones, of which 70% to 90% are seen a single time; around 9.4% belongs to the top ten. The specimen was blood, collected from a patient whose treatment included radiotherapy and nephrectomy. The source is a man aged 50-59 years with renal cell carcinoma.

This clone was counted a single time. The chain joins TRBV5-1 to TRBJ1-2; no clear D. V lost 0 bases, J lost 5 bases, and 14 bases lay in between. The CDR3 extends over 15 amino acids. The germline V gene encodes CDR1 SGHRS and CDR2 YFSETQ. Here the CDR3 reads CASSLGATLLYGYTF. Here the CDR3 DNA reads TGCGCCAGCAGCTTGGGAGCCACCCTATTGTATGGCTACACCTTC.

The chain has TRBV18 and TRBJ2-3; D uncertain. Trimming left V 1 base short and J 0 bases short, with 11 bases between. The CDR3 contains 16 residues. Germline V CDR1 and CDR2: KGHSH, LQKENI. CDR3 residues: CASSPQSGRSTDTQYF. The CDR3 DNA is TGTGCCAGCTCACCACAAAGTGGACGGAGCACAGATACGCAGTATTTT.

On this clone: Different DNA sequences within this sample yield the same CDR3. V and J are TRBV6-1 and TRBJ1-3; D might be TRBD1 (6 bases). V was trimmed by 2 bases and J by 2 bases, leaving 7 bases between them. The CDR3 has 14 residues. Germline CDR1 is MNHNS and CDR2 is SASEGT. CDR3 DNA: TGTGCCAGCAGTGAAAGGGGGGCTGGAAACACCATATATTTT. Its translation: CASSERGAGNTIYF.

This clone is a singleton in its sample. The J gene is TRBJ2-1, the V gene TRBV18; the D is unclear. The CDR3 is 15 residues long. Germline CDR1 is KGHSH and CDR2 is LQKENI. Deletions cut 2 bases from V and 0 bases from J, with 8 bases between. CDR3 amino acids: CASSPGEYSYNEQFF. In nucleotides, the CDR3 is TGTGCCAGCTCACCAGGTGAATACTCCTACAATGAGCAGTTCTTC.

This chain connects TRBV5-1 to TRBJ1-6; tentative D call: TRBD1 (6 bases). This CDR3 spans 15 amino acids. V shed 1 base and J shed 9 bases, with 14 bases lying between them. Germline V lookup: CDR1 SGHRS, CDR2 YFSETQ. CDR3 region: CASSLQGLGLSPLHF. The DNA of the CDR3 is TGCGCCAGCAGCTTGCAGGGGTTAGGACTTTCACCCCTCCACTTT.

This clone occurred a few times. This chain joins TRBV7-2 and TRBJ1-1; D gene unclear. V was trimmed by 1 base and J by 2 bases, leaving 5 bases between them. This CDR3 is built from 13 residues. The V gene's germline CDR1 is SGHTA and CDR2 FQGNSA. CDR3 sequence (DNA): TGTGCCAGCAGCTTAGTTGAAAACACTGAAGCTTTCTTT. It encodes CASSLVENTEAFF.

V and J are TRBV6-1 and TRBJ1-4; D may be TRBD1 (6 bases). Trimming left V 3 bases short and J 8 bases short, with 13 bases between. CDR1 is MNHNS and CDR2 is SASEGT in the germline V gene. The CDR3 runs 14 residues. CDR3 bases: TGTGCCAGCAGTGAGGGACACGGGTACGAAAAACTGTTTTTT. Its protein product is CASSEGHGYEKLFF.

Here the CDR3 reads CASRDRGHIQYF. The CDR3 DNA is TGCGCCAGCAGGGACAGGGGTCACATTCAGTACTTC. The V call is TRBV23-1, the J call TRBJ2-4; 9 bases align to TRBD1. TRBV23-1 has ORF status, its function being uncertain. CDR3 length: 12 residues. V lost 6 bases to trimming and J lost 8 bases; unmatched junction nucleotides: 2.

The chain uses TRBV30 and TRBJ1-1; D uncertain. Germline assignment: CDR1 GTSNPN and CDR2 SVGIG (reference sequence). This CDR3 has 13 residues. Trimming removed 1 base at V and 11 bases at J, with 17 bases between. The CDR3 sequence: CAWSASANSGAFF. DNA for the CDR3: TGTGCCTGGAGTGCCTCAGCCAACAGCGGGGCTTTCTTT.

V gene TRBV5-4 combines with J gene TRBJ2-3; D may be TRBD2 (6 bases). CDR1 SGHNT and CDR2 YYREEE come from the germline V gene (reference sequence). V gave up 3 bases and J gave up 0 bases, with 17 bases separating them. The CDR3 consists of 17 residues. CDR3 bases: TGTGCCAGCAGCTCCAGAACCCTAGCGATTAGCACAGATACGCAGTATTTT. Translating it yields CASSSRTLAISTDTQYF. The variable domain in full, completed from reference TRBV5-4 and TRBJ2-3, reads ETGVTQSPTHLIKTRGQQVTLRCSSQSGHNTVSWYQQALGQGPQFIFQYYREEENGRGNFPPRFSGLQFPNYSSELNVNALELDDSALYLCASSSRTLAISTDTQYFGPGTRLTVL.

V and J are TRBV2 and TRBJ2-1, with 8 positions matching TRBD2. The CDR3 length is 17 residues. Trimming at V came to 10 bases and at J to 7 bases, leaving 21 bases not matched to a gene. Germline lookup yields CDR1 SNHLY and CDR2 FYNNEI. CDR3 nucleotides: TGTGCCATCCTTGGGGATGCGGGAGGATCGAGGGATAATGAGCAGTTCTTC. Translating it yields CAILGDAGGSRDNEQFF.

V is TRBV28 and J is TRBJ2-2; D is undetermined. Germline V CDR1 and CDR2: MDHEN, SYDVKM. The CDR3 extends over 13 amino acids. V dropped 8 bases and J dropped 6 bases, with 13 bases sitting between them. CDR3 region: CASVPRRAGELFF. The CDR3 DNA reads TGTGCCAGCGTACCCCGACGGGCCGGGGAGCTGTTTTTT.

The rearrangement joins TRBV7-2 to TRBJ2-7; tentatively, D is TRBD2 (6 bases). Per the germline V gene, CDR1 is SGHTA and CDR2 is FQGNSA. The CDR3 contains 15 residues. Trimming left V 7 bases short and J 3 bases short, with 19 bases between. The CDR3 DNA reads as TGTGCCAGCACCCCTCTGGTCGGGGGACTCTACGAGCAGTACTTC. It yields the protein CASTPLVGGLYEQYF.

The chain joins TRBV7-9 to TRBJ2-5, with 8 bases identical to TRBD2. Trimming took 6 bases from V and 4 from J; bases not matched to a gene: 13. CDR1 is SEHNR and CDR2 is FQNEAQ in the germline V gene (reference sequence). The CDR3 totals 16 residues. Here the CDR3 DNA reads TGTGCCAGCAGACCCGTTGACGGGGGGGCCGTAGAGACCCAGTACTTC. Translating gives CASRPVDGGAVETQYF.

The chain carries TRBV28 and TRBJ1-2; D might be TRBD1 (5 bases). Germline-derived CDR1 and CDR2 are MDHEN and SYDVKM. The ends were cut back, 8 bases at V and 8 bases at J, with 24 bases in the middle. The CDR3 consists of 15 residues. For the CDR3, the DNA is TGTGCCAGCTTCAATGGGGCGGAGGATGTTCGGGGCTACACCTTC. This sequence encodes CASFNGAEDVRGYTF.

This rearrangement joins TRBV2 to TRBJ2-2, with D possibly being TRBD1 or TRBD2 (5 bases each). CDR3 size: 16 residues. V lost 4 bases to trimming and J lost 4 bases, with 16 bases between them. Germline assignment: CDR1 SNHLY and CDR2 FYNNEI. For the CDR3, the DNA is TGTGCCAGCAGTGTGAACCGGGACGTAAGCACCGGGGAGCTGTTTTTT. Protein product: CASSVNRDVSTGELFF.

V gene TRBV19 combines with J gene TRBJ2-7; D is perhaps TRBD1 (6 bases). This CDR3 has 15 amino acids. CDR1 and CDR2 from the germline V gene are LNHDA and SQIVND (reference sequence). V was cut by 5 bases and J by 3 bases, with 17 bases left in between. CDR3 residues: CASSQDHGQSYEQYF. Here the CDR3 DNA reads TGTGCCAGTAGTCAGGACCATGGACAGAGCTACGAGCAGTACTTC.

This chain joins TRBV5-1 and TRBJ2-1; 14 bases line up with TRBD2. Looked up from germline, CDR1 is SGHRS and CDR2 is YFSETQ. There are 16 residues in the CDR3. V dropped 3 bases and J dropped 4; count of bases not matched to a gene: 3. The CDR3 DNA reads as TGCGCCAGCAGCTGGACTAGCGGGGGGCTTTACAATGAGCAGTTCTTC. Its translation: CASSWTSGGLYNEQFF.